The T cell receptor (beta chain) described here comes from a study of T cell responses to AZD1222 COVID-19 vaccine. Assay used: immunoSEQ multiplex PCR; TCRdb lists only in-frame clones, some missing. Among tens of thousands of clones listed, around nine tenths were seen once. Findings of the study overall: Without day 14 samples, only post-peak T cell repertoires were studied. A mostly white British donor set with more females was recruited, and clonal diversity was possibly underestimated. At study baseline, merely over 5 AZD1222 recipients were seropositive.

This clone was seen just once. Its antigen is not known. The V gene's germline CDR1 is SGHNT and CDR2 YENEEA. The CDR3 spans 16 residues. V gave up 3 bases and J gave up 1 base, with 12 bases separating them. The chain recombines TRBV11-3 with TRBJ2-2; D is perhaps TRBD2 (5 bases). The sequence was obtained from an adult in good health. This specimen consisted of peripheral blood, obtained on day 0 of AZD1222 vaccination. CDR3 region: CASSFSGSMNTGELFF. The CDR3 nucleotides read TGTGCCAGCAGCTTTTCGGGATCCATGAACACCGGGGAGCTGTTTTTT. Full variable domain (rest looked up from reference TRBV11-3 and TRBJ2-2): EAGVVQSPRYKIIEKKQPVAFWCNPISGHNTLYWYLQNLGQGPELLIRYENEEAVDDSQLPKDRFSAERLKGVDSTLKIQPAELGDSAVYLCASSFSGSMNTGELFFGEGSRLTVL.